This entry features one TCR beta chain sequence. The antigen remains unidentified. Assay: immunoSEQ multiplex PCR; the TCRdb copy retains only in-frame clones and omits some. The table has more than 150,000 clones, 85% to 95% seen once. It was second doses at about 4 or about 12 weeks that were pooled. The data belong to a study of T cell responses to AZD1222 COVID-19 vaccine. Study results and limitations: Every sample of the repertoires postdated the peak T cell response. Nearly half of unique spike-specific TCRs reportedly avoided B.1.351 and B.1.1.7 mutated regions. Vaccine-associated CD4 TCRs spanned spike, dominant at 160-218 and 743-854.

Trimming shortened V by 3 bases and J by 7 bases, and 13 bases separated the two germline ends. CDR3 length: 13 residues. The germline CDR1 and CDR2 sequences are LNHDA and SQIVND (reference sequence). This receptor was taken from an adult who received the AZD1222 COVID-19 vaccine. The sequencing used peripheral blood, collected 28 days after the second AZD1222 dose. The V call is TRBV19, the J call TRBJ2-7, with D perhaps TRBD1 (6 bases). The CDR3 loop is CASSIPRGREQYF. Here the CDR3 DNA reads TGTGCCAGTAGTATCCCCAGGGGTCGGGAGCAGTACTTC.